This is a list of T cell receptor beta chains from one sample in a study of blood T cell repertoires in COVID-19. Some clones are missing from TCRdb's copy, which holds only in-frame ones; the method was immunoSEQ multiplex PCR. The sample lists roughly 570,000 clones, roughly nine tenths occurring once. The source material was peripheral blood. The source of these receptors is a woman aged 45-59 years with COVID-19, enrolled during active disease. CDR3s include the opening cysteine and the closing phenylalanine or tryptophan. The D gene is left open where the match is weak. The listing skips clone size in some rows; elsewhere it reads once, few, many or a size class.

CDR3 protein: CATSDADRNGYTF; CDR3 DNA: TGTGCCACCAGTGATGCGGACAGAAATGGCTACACCTTC; clone size: once; CDR3 length: 13; J gene: TRBJ1-2; D gene: NA; V gene: TRBV24-1
CDR3 protein: CASSLGELGYTF; CDR3 DNA: TGTGCCAGCAGCTTAGGGGAGCTTGGCTACACCTTC; clone size: NA; CDR3 length: 12; J gene: TRBJ1-2; D gene: NA; V gene: TRBV7-9
CDR3 protein: CASSSGQGAYNEQFF; CDR3 DNA: TGCGCCAGCAGCTCTGGACAGGGGGCCTACAATGAGCAGTTCTTC; clone size: NA; CDR3 length: 15; J gene: TRBJ2-1; D gene: TRBD1; V gene: TRBV5-1
CDR3 protein: CAISENTGVTEAFF; CDR3 DNA: TGTGCCATCAGTGAGAATACAGGGGTGACTGAAGCTTTCTTT; clone size: NA; CDR3 length: 14; J gene: TRBJ1-1; D gene: TRBD1; V gene: TRBV10-3
CDR3 protein: CATLAGGKQETQYF; CDR3 DNA: TGTGCCACCTTAGCGGGGGGGAAACAAGAGACCCAGTACTTC; clone size: once; CDR3 length: 14; J gene: TRBJ2-5; D gene: TRBD2; V gene: TRBV10-3
CDR3 protein: CASTDFRNTEAFF; CDR3 DNA: TGCGCCAGCACAGACTTCAGGAACACTGAAGCTTTCTTT; clone size: NA; CDR3 length: 13; J gene: TRBJ1-1; D gene: NA; V gene: TRBV5-1
CDR3 protein: CASGGGVNQPQHF; CDR3 DNA: TGTGCCAGCGGCGGAGGGGTAAATCAGCCCCAGCATTTT; clone size: few; CDR3 length: 13; J gene: TRBJ1-5; D gene: NA; V gene: TRBV2
CDR3 protein: CASSQDTDSYNSPLHF; CDR3 DNA: TGTGCCAGCAGCCAGGACACAGACTCCTATAATTCACCCCTCCACTTT; clone size: NA; CDR3 length: 16; J gene: TRBJ1-6; D gene: NA; V gene: TRBV4-2
CDR3 protein: CASSSPGANQPQHF; CDR3 DNA: TGTGCCAGCAGTTCCCCGGGAGCTAATCAGCCCCAGCATTTT; clone size: NA; CDR3 length: 14; J gene: TRBJ1-5; D gene: NA; V gene: TRBV27
CDR3 protein: CASSPSGGGTEAFF; CDR3 DNA: TGTGCCAGCTCACCATCAGGGGGAGGCACTGAAGCTTTCTTT; clone size: NA; CDR3 length: 14; J gene: TRBJ1-1; D gene: TRBD1; V gene: TRBV18
CDR3 protein: CASSLPLAGMETQYF; CDR3 DNA: TGTGCCAGCAGCCTTCCACTAGCGGGGATGGAGACCCAGTACTTC; clone size: NA; CDR3 length: 15; J gene: TRBJ2-5; D gene: TRBD2; V gene: TRBV3-1/TRBV3-2
CDR3 protein: CATSRESTLQEKTGELFF; CDR3 DNA: TGTGCCACCAGCAGAGAGTCAACGTTACAGGAGAAGACCGGGGAGCTGTTTTTT; clone size: NA; CDR3 length: 18; J gene: TRBJ2-2; D gene: NA; V gene: TRBV15
CDR3 protein: CASNGFGGEKLFF; CDR3 DNA: TGTGCCAGCAATGGGTTCGGAGGGGAAAAACTGTTTTTT; clone size: NA; CDR3 length: 13; J gene: TRBJ1-4; D gene: NA; V gene: TRBV6-5
CDR3 protein: CASSPSGSGANVLTF; CDR3 DNA: TGTGCCAGTAGTCCCAGTGGCTCTGGGGCCAACGTCCTGACTTTC; clone size: NA; CDR3 length: 15; J gene: TRBJ2-6; D gene: NA; V gene: TRBV19
CDR3 protein: CSVGHIHGYTF; CDR3 DNA: TGCAGCGTTGGACATATCCATGGCTACACCTTC; clone size: NA; CDR3 length: 11; J gene: TRBJ1-2; D gene: NA; V gene: TRBV29-1
CDR3 protein: CASSITGTSYSYEQYF; CDR3 DNA: TGTGCCAGCAGTATAACCGGGACTAGTTACTCCTACGAGCAGTACTTC; clone size: NA; CDR3 length: 16; J gene: TRBJ2-7; D gene: TRBD2; V gene: TRBV27
CDR3 protein: CATPWAQGALEETQYF; CDR3 DNA: TGTGCCACCCCATGGGCCCAGGGGGCGCTCGAAGAGACCCAGTACTTC; clone size: NA; CDR3 length: 16; J gene: TRBJ2-5; D gene: TRBD1; V gene: TRBV19